The next 25 T cell receptor beta chains were all read from a single sample in a study of blood T cell repertoires in COVID-19. Measured with immunoSEQ multiplex PCR; TCRdb has only the in-frame clones, and not every one. The sample records 350,000 or so clones, about 86% being singletons. Sequencing was done on a sample of peripheral blood. These TCRs come from a man aged 25-40 years with active or convalescent COVID-19.

The chain has TRBV24-1 and TRBJ1-4, with 10 bases fitting TRBD1. Germline V gives CDR1 KGHDR, CDR2 SFDVKD. The CDR3 sequence is 16 residues long. Losses at the gene ends were 4 bases for V and 8 bases for J; bases not matched to a gene: 9. The CDR3, as DNA: TGTGCCACCAGTGAGCCCGGGACAGGGGCGGACGAAAAACTGTTTTTT. It encodes CATSEPGTGADEKLFF.

J is TRBJ2-3 and V is TRBV29-1, with TRBD2 as a possible D gene (6 bases). The germline V gene encodes CDR1 SQVTM and CDR2 ANQGSEA. The germline V and J ends were trimmed by 4 bases and 0 bases, with 11 bases remaining between them. This CDR3 has 14 residues. CDR3 sequence (DNA): TGCAGCGTTGCAAAGGGGACTAGCACAGATACGCAGTATTTT. Its protein product is CSVAKGTSTDTQYF.

The gene calls are TRBV6-2 or TRBV6-3 and TRBJ1-6; 7 bases match TRBD1. The V gene's germline CDR1 is MNHEY and CDR2 SVGEGT. J lost 8 bases, V lost 2 bases, and 9 bases had no gene match. The CDR3 loop spans 16 amino acids. The DNA for the CDR3 is TGTGCCAGCAGTTACAGGGCAGGGGGTAGGGATTCACCCCTCCACTTT. Amino acids: CASSYRAGGRDSPLHF.

The CDR3 spells CASGTGTAYNEQFF. The CDR3 nucleotides read TGTGCCAGTGGAACCGGGACAGCCTACAATGAGCAGTTCTTC. The chain recombines TRBV19 with TRBJ2-1, with TRBD1 matching over 7 bases. Germline CDR1 is LNHDA and CDR2 is SQIVND (reference sequence). Trimming removed 8 bases from V and 2 bases from J; junction bases left unmatched: 6. This CDR3 contains 14 residues.

This clone was found once. The rearrangement links TRBV4-3 to TRBJ1-3; possibly TRBD1 for D (5 bases). V gave up 0 bases and J gave up 0 bases, with 9 bases separating them. Germline V CDR1 and CDR2: LGHNA, YSLEER. CDR3 length: 16 residues. The CDR3 here is CASSQDQGFSGNTIYF. The CDR3 region has the DNA TGCGCCAGCAGCCAAGATCAGGGCTTCTCTGGAAACACCATATATTTT.

V usage is TRBV10-3 and J usage is TRBJ2-7; D not certain. The CDR3 consists of 13 residues. The germline CDR1 and CDR2 sequences are ENHRY and SYGVKD. The V gene lost 3 bases and the J gene lost 3 bases, with 9 bases spanning the gap. CDR3 coding DNA: TGTGCCATCAGTGACTATCAGGACTACGAGCAGTACTTC. It encodes CAISDYQDYEQYF.

The table lists this clone with a few counts. V gene TRBV4-3 combines with J gene TRBJ2-2, with D possibly being TRBD2 (6 bases). Germline assignment: CDR1 LGHNA and CDR2 YSLEER. This CDR3 is built from 18 residues. Trimming stripped 4 bases from V and 6 bases from J, with 24 bases between. CDR3 region: CASSPHPGREAGPGELFF. The CDR3 DNA follows: TGCGCCAGCAGCCCACACCCAGGCAGGGAGGCGGGCCCCGGGGAGCTGTTTTTT.

The chain carries TRBV11-2 and TRBJ2-2; a possible D gene is TRBD2 (6 bases). Germline CDR1 is SGHAT and CDR2 is FQNNGV. Trimming cost V 5 bases and J 1 base, with 11 bases left between them. The CDR3 is made up of 15 amino acids. The chain's CDR3 is CASSPWDLNTGELFF. CDR3 sequence (DNA): TGTGCCAGCAGCCCCTGGGACTTGAACACCGGGGAGCTGTTTTTT. The full variable domain, rest sourced from reference TRBV11-2 and TRBJ2-2, is EAGVAQSPRYKIIEKRQSVAFWCNPISGHATLYWYQQILGQGPKLLIQFQNNGVVDDSQLPKDRFSAERLKGVDSTLKIQPAKLEDSAVYLCASSPWDLNTGELFFGEGSRLTVL.

The chain is built from TRBV7-8 and TRBJ2-7; unclear D gene. The ends were cut back, 1 base at V and 2 bases at J, with 15 bases in the middle. This CDR3 has 16 residues. Germline values: CDR1 SGHVS, CDR2 FQNEAQ. CDR3 sequence reads: CASSLESGENPYEQYF. The CDR3 coding sequence is TGTGCCAGCAGCTTAGAATCAGGCGAGAACCCCTACGAGCAGTACTTC. The whole variable domain, filled in from reference TRBV7-8 and TRBJ2-7, reads GAGVSQSPRYKVAKRGQDVALRCDPISGHVSLFWYQQALGQGPEFLTYFQNEAQLDKSGLPSDRFFAERPEGSVSTLKIQRTQQEDSAVYLCASSLESGENPYEQYFGPGTRLTVT.

The rearrangement joins TRBV3-1 (or the pseudogene TRBV3-2) to TRBJ1-1; 7 nucleotides match TRBD1. From germline, CDR1 is LGHDT and CDR2 YNNKEL (reference sequence). After removal of 3 bases from V and 4 bases from J, the junction contained 8 bases not matched to a gene. This CDR3 is built from 15 residues. The CDR3 DNA follows: TGTGCCAGCAGCCAGCTAGGGGGCGCGGGCACTGAAGCTTTCTTT. Protein sequence: CASSQLGGAGTEAFF.

The chain uses TRBV11-3 and TRBJ2-7; D gene unclear. CDR1 is SGHNT, CDR2 YENEEA, per germline. This CDR3 is built from 15 residues. V was shortened by 5 bases and J by 0 bases, with 14 bases between the two germline ends. CDR3 amino acids: CASSTVPVLSYEQYF. The CDR3 bases are TGTGCCAGCAGCACAGTACCAGTCCTCTCCTACGAGCAGTACTTC.

This clone was seen a handful of times. The rearrangement links TRBV28 to TRBJ1-5; D is unresolved. Trimming shortened V by 3 bases and J by 0 bases, and 9 bases separated the two germline ends. The CDR3 has 15 residues. CDR1 is MDHEN, CDR2 SYDVKM, per germline. The CDR3 DNA reads as TGTGCCAGCAGTTTGCGGAAGTATAGCAATCAGCCCCAGCATTTT. This encodes CASSLRKYSNQPQHF.

The rearrangement joins TRBV18 to TRBJ2-7; 7 positions match TRBD1. The CDR3 has 12 residues. J was trimmed by 6 bases and V by 2 bases; bases with no gene match: 1. Germline CDR1 is KGHSH and CDR2 is LQKENI. The CDR3 DNA follows: TGTGCCAGCTCACCAGACAGGGCCGAGCAGTACTTC. Translated: CASSPDRAEQYF.

The chain employs TRBV6-5 and TRBJ2-3, with D maybe TRBD2 (5 bases). From germline, CDR1 is MNHEY and CDR2 SVGAGI. V lost 6 bases and J 6 bases, leaving 7 bases between the germline ends. CDR3 length: 11 residues. DNA of the CDR3: TGTGCCAGCAGAAGAGGGGATACGCAGTATTTT. Protein sequence: CASRRGDTQYF.

This clone was seen a handful of times. The rearrangement joins TRBV7-6 to TRBJ2-6; TRBD2 is a possible D gene (5 bases). The CDR3 spans 15 residues. CDR1 is SGHVS, CDR2 FNYEAQ, per germline. Trimming took off 3 bases at V and 2 bases at J, with 8 bases between the two ends. CDR3 sequence (DNA): TGTGCCAGCAGCTTGGAGGAAGCTGGGGCCAACGTCCTGACTTTC. This encodes CASSLEEAGANVLTF.

The genes are TRBV27 and TRBJ1-6, with no clear D. Deletions cut 6 bases from V and 7 bases from J, with 10 bases between. Germline lookup yields CDR1 MNHEY and CDR2 SMNVEV (reference sequence). This CDR3 has 13 residues. The CDR3 sequence is CASRAGMNSPLHF. The CDR3 DNA reads TGTGCCAGCAGGGCAGGTATGAATTCACCCCTCCACTTT.

V gene TRBV7-8 combines with J gene TRBJ2-1; 8 nucleotides match TRBD1. This CDR3 has 15 residues. J was trimmed by 8 bases and V by 6 bases; bases with no gene match: 12. Germline CDR1 is SGHVS and CDR2 is FQNEAQ. For the CDR3, the DNA is TGTGCCAGCAGTCATTCGCCAGGGGGCTCGGATGAGCAGTTCTTC. Translation: CASSHSPGGSDEQFF.

In this sample, this clone turned up a few times. The genes are TRBV6-4 and TRBJ2-1; 13 nucleotides align to TRBD2. CDR3 length: 15 amino acids. The V segment lost 6 bases and the J segment 7 bases; nucleotides outside the gene matches: 6. Germline loops: CDR1 MRHNA, CDR2 SNTAGT. The CDR3 DNA reads as TGTGCCAGCAGCCTCGGACTAGCGGGAGTAAATGAGCAGTTCTTC. This codes for CASSLGLAGVNEQFF.

This clone was seen only once. The rearrangement joins TRBV6-2 or TRBV6-3 to TRBJ2-2; D is unclear. The germline V and J ends were trimmed by 2 bases and 10 bases, with 8 bases remaining between them. CDR3 size: 12 residues. Germline V CDR1 and CDR2: MNHEY, SVGEGT. The CDR3 sequence: CASSYGRQELFF. CDR3 coding DNA: TGTGCCAGCAGTTACGGCAGGCAGGAGCTGTTTTTT.

The chain combines TRBV6-2 or TRBV6-3 with TRBJ2-5; no definite D call. CDR3 length: 13 amino acids. Trimming cost V 1 base and J 4 bases, with 7 bases left between them. From germline, CDR1 is MNHEY and CDR2 SVGEGT. The CDR3 is CASSYFRRETQYF. In nucleotides, the CDR3 is TGTGCCAGCAGTTACTTTAGGAGAGAGACCCAGTACTTC.

This chain connects TRBV3-1 (or the pseudogene TRBV3-2) to TRBJ1-2; D ambiguous. Germline V gives CDR1 LGHDT, CDR2 YNNKEL (reference sequence). The V end was cut by 1 base, the J end by 1 base, with 13 bases between. The CDR3 runs to 16 residues. The DNA of the CDR3 is TGTGCCAGCAGCCAAGTTGCGGCTACGAGTAACTATGGCTACACCTTC. Residues: CASSQVAATSNYGYTF.

The rearrangement links TRBV11-2 to TRBJ2-2, with D hard to call. The CDR3 has 14 residues. The V gene lost 6 bases and the J gene lost 7 bases, with 15 bases spanning the gap. Germline V gene lookup returns CDR1 SGHAT and CDR2 FQNNGV. CDR3 DNA sequence: TGTGCCAGCAGTCTGGAGAGAGGTTTCGGGGAGCTGTTTTTT. It translates to CASSLERGFGELFF.

V and J are TRBV3-1 (or the pseudogene TRBV3-2) and TRBJ2-3, with unresolved D. V lost 0 bases, J lost 8 bases, and 9 bases lay in between. The CDR3 loop spans 13 amino acids. Looked up from germline, CDR1 is LGHDT and CDR2 is YNNKEL (reference sequence). Here the CDR3 DNA reads TGTGCCAGCAGCCAAGATTTAGAGGTTACGCAGTATTTT. Its translation: CASSQDLEVTQYF.

The chain employs TRBV19 and TRBJ1-2; D remains unclear. V was trimmed by 6 bases and J by 7 bases, leaving 21 bases between them. The CDR3 sequence is 15 residues long. CDR1 and CDR2 from the germline V gene are LNHDA and SQIVND (reference sequence). The CDR3 is CASRTLRLDRGGYTF. The CDR3 DNA is TGTGCCAGTAGGACTTTGCGTTTAGATCGTGGTGGCTACACCTTC.

The rearrangement joins TRBV27 to TRBJ1-5; 9 nucleotides match TRBD1. CDR1 and CDR2 from the germline V gene are MNHEY and SMNVEV (reference sequence). Trimming took 5 bases from V and 2 from J; bases not matched to a gene: 10. The CDR3 consists of 17 residues. The CDR3 nucleotides read TGTGCCAGCAGTCCACGGACAGGGGCGGCGGGCAATCAGCCCCAGCATTTT. Amino acid sequence: CASSPRTGAAGNQPQHF.